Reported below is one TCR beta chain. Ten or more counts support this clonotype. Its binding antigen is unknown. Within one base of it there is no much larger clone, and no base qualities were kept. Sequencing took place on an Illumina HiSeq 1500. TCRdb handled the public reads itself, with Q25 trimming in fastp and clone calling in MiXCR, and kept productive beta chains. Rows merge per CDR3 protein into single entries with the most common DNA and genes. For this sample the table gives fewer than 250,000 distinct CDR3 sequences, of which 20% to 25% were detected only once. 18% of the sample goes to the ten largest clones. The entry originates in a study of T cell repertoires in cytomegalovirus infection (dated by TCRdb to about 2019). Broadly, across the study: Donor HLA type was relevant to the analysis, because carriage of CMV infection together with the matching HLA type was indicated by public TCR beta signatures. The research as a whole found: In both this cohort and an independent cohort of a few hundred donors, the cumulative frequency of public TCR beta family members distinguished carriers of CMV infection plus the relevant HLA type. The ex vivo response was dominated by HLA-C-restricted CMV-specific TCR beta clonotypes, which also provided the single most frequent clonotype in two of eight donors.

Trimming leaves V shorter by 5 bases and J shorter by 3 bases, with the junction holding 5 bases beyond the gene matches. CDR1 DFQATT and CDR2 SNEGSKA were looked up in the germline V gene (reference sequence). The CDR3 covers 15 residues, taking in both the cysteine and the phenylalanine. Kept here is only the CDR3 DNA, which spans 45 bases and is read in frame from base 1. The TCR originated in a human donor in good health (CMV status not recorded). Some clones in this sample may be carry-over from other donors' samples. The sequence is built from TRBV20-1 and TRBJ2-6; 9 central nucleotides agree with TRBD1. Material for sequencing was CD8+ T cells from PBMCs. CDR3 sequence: CSAGQGLDGANVLTF. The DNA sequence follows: TGCAGTGCTGGACAGGGGTTGGATGGGGCCAACGTCCTGACTTTC.